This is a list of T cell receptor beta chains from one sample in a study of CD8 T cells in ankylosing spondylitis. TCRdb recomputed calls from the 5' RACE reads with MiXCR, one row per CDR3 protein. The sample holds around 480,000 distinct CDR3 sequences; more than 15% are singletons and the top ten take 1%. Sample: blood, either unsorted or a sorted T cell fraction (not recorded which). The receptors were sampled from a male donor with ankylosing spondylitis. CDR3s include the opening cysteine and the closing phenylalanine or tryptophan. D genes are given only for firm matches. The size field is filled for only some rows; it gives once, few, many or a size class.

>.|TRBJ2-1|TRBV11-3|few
TGTGCCAGCAGCTTAATCGGTGCCATTGGCTACAATGAGCAGTTCTTC
CASSLIGAIGYNEQFF
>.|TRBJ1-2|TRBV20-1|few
TGCAGTGCTAGTGGGGGGTTGGATAACTATGGCTACACCTTC
CSASGGLDNYGYTF
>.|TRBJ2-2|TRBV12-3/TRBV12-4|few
TGTGCCAGCTTAAAAGGACAGTACACCGGGGAGCTGTTTTTT
CASLKGQYTGELFF
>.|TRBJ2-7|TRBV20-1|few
TGCAGTGCTACAGGGAACGAGCAGTACTTC
CSATGNEQYF
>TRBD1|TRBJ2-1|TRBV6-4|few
TGTGCCAGCAGTGAAGGTGGGACAGGGAACAATGAGCAGTTCTTC
CASSEGGTGNNEQFF
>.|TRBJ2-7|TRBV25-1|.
TGTGCCAGCAGTGATAAGGTAGGGTGGGAGCAGTACTTC
CASSDKVGWEQYF
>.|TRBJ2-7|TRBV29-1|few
TGCAGCGTTGATAGTCAGAGCTCCTACGAGCAGTACTTC
CSVDSQSSYEQYF
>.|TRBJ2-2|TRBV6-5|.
TGTGCCAGCAGTTACGCGAGCGCGAACACCGGGGAGCTGTTTTTT
CASSYASANTGELFF
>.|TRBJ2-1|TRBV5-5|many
TGTGCCAGCAGCTTACTCGGCAGCTCCTACAATGAGCAGTTCTTC
CASSLLGSSYNEQFF
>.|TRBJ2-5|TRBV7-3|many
TGTGCCAGCAGCCTTCTGGGCCAAGAGACCCAGTACTTC
CASSLLGQETQYF
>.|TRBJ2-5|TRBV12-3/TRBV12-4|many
TGTGCCAGCAAAAAAGGGCGAGCCTGGGGGACCCAGTACTTC
CASKKGRAWGTQYF
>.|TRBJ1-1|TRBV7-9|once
TGTGCCAGCAGCTTAGCGGCATCGTTCAACACTGAAGCTTTCTTT
CASSLAASFNTEAFF
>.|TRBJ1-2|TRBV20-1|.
TGCAGTGCTAACATGGGCCTCTATGGCTACACCTTC
CSANMGLYGYTF
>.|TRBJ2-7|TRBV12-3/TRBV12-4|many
TGTGCCAGCAGTCCGGGCTTGGAGCAGTACTTC
CASSPGLEQYF
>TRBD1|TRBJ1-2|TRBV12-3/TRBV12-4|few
TGTGCCAGCAGTGTAGGGGACAGGGCCTTTGAGGGCTACACCTTC
CASSVGDRAFEGYTF
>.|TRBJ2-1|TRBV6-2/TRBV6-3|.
TGTGCCAGCAATATGGTACTGGACCATGAGCAGTTCTTC
CASNMVLDHEQFF
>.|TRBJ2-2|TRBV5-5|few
TGTGCCAGCAGCACGAGCGTATCCGGGGAGCTGTTTTTT
CASSTSVSGELFF
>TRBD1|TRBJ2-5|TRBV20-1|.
TGCACCGGACAGGCCGAAGAGACCCAGTACTTC
CTGQAEETQYF
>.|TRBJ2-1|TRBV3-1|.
TGTGCCAGCAGCTGGGACTCCCTTAATGGTGAGCAGTTCTTC
CASSWDSLNGEQFF
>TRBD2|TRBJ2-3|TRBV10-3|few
TGTGCCATCAGTGAGTCGATCGGTTCTAGCGGACACACAGATACGCAGTATTTT
CAISESIGSSGHTDTQYF
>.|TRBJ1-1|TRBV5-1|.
TGCGCCAGCAGTTTGGGAGCGTTAAGGGTCGCCCGGAACACTGAAGCTTTCTTT
CASSLGALRVARNTEAFF
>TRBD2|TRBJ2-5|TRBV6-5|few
TGTGCCAGCAGTACTAGCGGGGGGGCCAAAGGCGAGACCCAGTACTTC
CASSTSGGAKGETQYF
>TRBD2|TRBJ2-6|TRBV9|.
TGTGCCAGCACCGCGGGAGGGTCAGATGGGGCCAACGTCCTGACTTTC
CASTAGGSDGANVLTF
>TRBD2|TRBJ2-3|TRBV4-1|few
TGCGCCAGCAGCCCAGGGACTAGCGGGAGTCATGATACGCAGTATTTT
CASSPGTSGSHDTQYF
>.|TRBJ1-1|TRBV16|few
TGTGCCAGCAGCCAATCCCCCAATGAAGGTTTCTTT
CASSQSPNEGFF
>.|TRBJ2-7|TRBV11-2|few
TGTGCCAGCAGCTTAGAGTCTCCCGAGCAGTACTTC
CASSLESPEQYF
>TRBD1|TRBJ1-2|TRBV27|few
TGTGCCAGCAGCCAATCGAGAAGACAGGGCGGTGGCTACACCTTC
CASSQSRRQGGGYTF
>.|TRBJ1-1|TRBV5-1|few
TGCGCCAGCAGCTTGGTGTTGGCCATGAACACTGAAGCTTTCTTT
CASSLVLAMNTEAFF
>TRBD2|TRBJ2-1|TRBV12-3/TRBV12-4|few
TGTGCCAGCAGTTTTAGGGGACTAGCGGGAGTCGCGAATGAGCAGTTCTTC
CASSFRGLAGVANEQFF
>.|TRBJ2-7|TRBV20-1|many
TGCAGTGCTAGAGGTGGGGCAGGGCCCAACGAGCAGTACTTC
CSARGGAGPNEQYF
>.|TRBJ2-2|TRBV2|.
TGTGCCAGCAGTTACCGGGACAACACCGGGGAGCTGTTTTTT
CASSYRDNTGELFF
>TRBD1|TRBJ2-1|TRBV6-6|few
TGTGCCAGCAGTCCGGACAGGACAAACAATGAGCAGTTCTTC
CASSPDRTNNEQFF
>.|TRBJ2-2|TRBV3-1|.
TGTGCCAGCAGCCAGAGAGAATGGGAGCTGTTTTTT
CASSQREWELFF
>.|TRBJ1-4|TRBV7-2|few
TGTGCCAGCAGCTACTATAAGGGGGAACTGTTTTTT
CASSYYKGELFF
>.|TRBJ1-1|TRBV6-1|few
TGTGCCAGCCGACAGATAGAAGCTTTCTTT
CASRQIEAFF
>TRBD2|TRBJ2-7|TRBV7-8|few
TGTGCCAGCAGCTTAAAGACTAGCGGTTCATACGAGCAGTACTTC
CASSLKTSGSYEQYF
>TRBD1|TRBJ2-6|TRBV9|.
TGTGCCAGCAGTTTCGACAGGGCCCCTGGGGCCAACGTCCTGACTTTC
CASSFDRAPGANVLTF
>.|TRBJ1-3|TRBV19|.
TGTGCCAGTCCAACAGAACAACTCAGGGGAAGCTCTGGAAACACCATATATTTT
CASPTEQLRGSSGNTIYF
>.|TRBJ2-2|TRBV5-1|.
TGCGCCAGCAGCCTCACAACCGGGACACCCGGGGAGCTGTTTTTT
CASSLTTGTPGELFF
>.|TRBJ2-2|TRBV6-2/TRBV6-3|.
TGTGCCACCAGGCGGCTAACTAAGGCCCCTTGGGGCGGGGAGCTGTTTTTT
CATRRLTKAPWGGELFF
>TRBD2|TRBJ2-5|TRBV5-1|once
TGCGCCAGCAGCCGCGGACTAGTGAAAGAGACCCAGTACTTC
CASSRGLVKETQYF
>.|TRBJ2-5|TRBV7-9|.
TGTGCCAGCAGCTTAGTAGGGGGGCCGCAAGAGACCCAGTACTTC
CASSLVGGPQETQYF
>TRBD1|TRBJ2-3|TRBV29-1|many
TGCAGCGTTGTTCCAGGACAGGGCAAGGGGGTGCGCACAGATACGCAGTATTTT
CSVVPGQGKGVRTDTQYF
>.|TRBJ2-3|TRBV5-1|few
TGCGCCAGCAGCTCCGACCGGACACGCACAGATACGCAGTATTTT
CASSSDRTRTDTQYF
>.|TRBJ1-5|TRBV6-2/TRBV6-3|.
TGTGCCAGCAGAGGGGTTAATCAGCCCCAGCATTTT
CASRGVNQPQHF
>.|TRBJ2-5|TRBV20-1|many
TGCAGTGCCTCCCCGGCAGGGAGAGAGACCCAGTACTTC
CSASPAGRETQYF
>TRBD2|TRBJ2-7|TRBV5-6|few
TGTGCCAGCAGAAGGTGGGGGGGACCTGGAACCTACGAGCAGTACTTC
CASRRWGGPGTYEQYF
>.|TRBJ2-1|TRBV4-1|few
TGCGCCAGCAGCCAAGTCGAACTCGGGGGAGACAGCTTATTTTCCTACAATGAGCAGTTCTTC
CASSQVELGGDSLFSYNEQFF
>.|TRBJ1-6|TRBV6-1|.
TGTGCCAGCAGCCAATGGCTCGGGACACTTAATTCACCCCTCCACTTT
CASSQWLGTLNSPLHF
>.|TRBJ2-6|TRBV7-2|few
TGTGCCAGCAGCTTACAAGGGCAGAAACCTGGGGCCAACGTCCTGACTTTC
CASSLQGQKPGANVLTF
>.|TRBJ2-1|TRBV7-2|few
TGTGCCAGCAGCTTAGTGGGGTTCGATGAGCAGTTCTTC
CASSLVGFDEQFF
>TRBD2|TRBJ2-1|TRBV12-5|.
TGTGCTAGTGGTTTGGTTTCGGGACTAGCGGTCCATGAGCAGTTCTTC
CASGLVSGLAVHEQFF
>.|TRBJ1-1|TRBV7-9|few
TGTGCCAGCAGCTTAGGGGAGACTGAGAACACTGAAGCTTTCTTT
CASSLGETENTEAFF
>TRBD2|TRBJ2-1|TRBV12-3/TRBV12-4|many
TGTGCCAGCAGTTTACCGACTAGCTTCAATGAGCAGTTCTTC
CASSLPTSFNEQFF
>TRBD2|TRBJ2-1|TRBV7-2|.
TGTGCCAGCAGCTTAGGGGGACTAGCGGTCCCGGCCGAGCAGTTCTTC
CASSLGGLAVPAEQFF
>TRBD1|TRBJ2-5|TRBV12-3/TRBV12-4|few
TGTGCCAGCAGTAGGCCGACAGGGGGCCTCCTCGAGACCCAGTACTTC
CASSRPTGGLLETQYF
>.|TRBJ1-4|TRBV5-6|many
TGTGCCAGCAGCCCTGACGGAGGACTTAATGAAAAACTGTTTTTT
CASSPDGGLNEKLFF